One sample yielded the 2 T cell receptor beta chains listed below, sequenced in a study of regulatory T cells in long-lasting Graves disease. Building of the TCR beta libraries involved iRepertoire HTBI primers and Arm-PCR of CDR3 regions. TCRdb re-analysed the multiplex PCR reads in MiXCR, keeping a single row per CDR3 protein. The repertoire consists of 300,000 to 350,000 distinct CDR3 sequences, with roughly a fifth occurring once and the leading ten covering over 25%. The time point: persistent/refractory GD, antithyroid drugs over 5 years with positive TRAb. Extracted PBMC RNA gave rise to the TCR library. Sequences were derived from peripheral blood mononuclear cells (PBMCs), sampled when the disease was refractory, from a patient treated with antithyroid drugs. The receptors were sampled from a female donor with Graves disease.

This clonotype was found many times. This chain links TRBV7-9 with TRBJ2-5, with 8 bases identical to TRBD2. The trim removed 3 bases at V and 2 bases at J, leaving 5 bases unmatched. CDR3 length: 15 amino acids. Germline values: CDR1 SEHNR, CDR2 FQNEAQ (reference sequence). This CDR3 reads CASSFRLATQETQYF. CDR3 coding DNA: TGTGCCAGCAGCTTCCGACTAGCGACACAAGAGACCCAGTACTTC.

Remarks on this clonotype: A much larger clonotype is one base distant, so this may be a read error. The chain recombines TRBV27 with TRBJ1-5; 12 bases agree with TRBD1. The CDR3 consists of 17 residues. The germline gives CDR1 MNHEY, CDR2 SMNVEV (reference sequence). The CDR3 loop reads CTSSLKPGQGAFQPQHF. In DNA, the CDR3 is TGTACCAGCAGTTTAAAACCGGGACAGGGGGCTTTTCAGCCCCAGCATTTT.